These 19 T cell receptor beta chains came from one sample sequenced in a study of human T cells and chemical hapten exposure. TCRdb processed the RACE reads anew with MiXCR; each CDR3 protein has one entry. The sample lists 300,000 to 350,000 distinct CDR3 sequences; under 9% were seen once. Time point described: patch test 1, 2 weeks after DPC sensitization. Regarding treatment: therapeutic diphenylcyclopropenone sensitization with weekly scalp DPC. The sequencing used whole blood, collected in connection with sensitization to the hapten diphenylcyclopropenone (DPC). The receptors here all came from a woman under 30 with alopecia areata. Some clones in this sample may be carry-over from other donors' samples.

This clonotype was detected many times. V usage is TRBV5-4 and J usage is TRBJ1-1; no clear D. The CDR3 sequence is 13 residues long. Trimming removed 0 bases at V and 7 bases at J, with 10 bases between. CDR1 SGHNT and CDR2 YYREEE come from the germline V gene (reference sequence). The CDR3 here is CASSLEFGLEAFF. CDR3 DNA sequence: TGTGCCAGCAGCTTGGAGTTCGGCCTTGAAGCTTTCTTT.

This clonotype was counted a few times. The chain is built from TRBV6-6 and TRBJ1-2, with D possibly matching TRBD1 (5 bases). V gave up 2 bases and J gave up 7 bases, with 14 bases separating them. The CDR3 length is 14 residues. CDR1 MNHNY and CDR2 SVGAGI come from the germline V gene (reference sequence). The CDR3 sequence is CASSYTTGAGGYTF. The CDR3 DNA sequence: TGTGCCAGCAGTTACACCACAGGCGCCGGTGGCTACACCTTC.

This clonotype was counted a few times. The V and J genes are TRBV4-1 and TRBJ1-5, with 8 bases fitting TRBD1. Germline CDR1 MGHRA, CDR2 YSYEKL. The ends lost 6 bases at V and 6 bases at J; junction bases unmatched: 4. The CDR3 sequence is 13 residues long. This CDR3 reads CASSDRGSQPQHF. CDR3 DNA sequence: TGCGCCAGCAGTGACAGGGGTTCTCAGCCCCAGCATTTT.

The chain couples TRBV3-1 to TRBJ2-7, with D perhaps TRBD2 (5 bases). Trimming cost V 0 bases and J 3 bases, with 18 bases left between them. This CDR3 contains 17 residues. Per germline, CDR1 LGHDT and CDR2 YNNKEL (reference sequence). CDR3 in amino acids: CASSQEDSPLGLYEQYF. CDR3 sequence (DNA): TGTGCCAGCAGCCAAGAGGACTCCCCTTTAGGACTCTACGAGCAGTACTTC.

This clonotype was detected only a few times. J is TRBJ1-5 and V is TRBV5-5; no firm D call. Looked up from germline, CDR1 is SGHKS and CDR2 is YYEKEE (reference sequence). The CDR3 runs to 17 residues. Trimming took off 4 bases at V and 1 base at J, with 18 bases between the two ends. The CDR3 spells CASSPGLIRRSNQPQHF. CDR3 coding DNA: TGTGCCAGCAGCCCCGGGCTCATCCGAAGGAGCAATCAGCCCCAGCATTTT.

This clonotype was seen ten or more times. The chain has TRBV25-1 and TRBJ1-1; 8 bases are a match to TRBD1. The CDR3 has 13 amino acids. Per germline, CDR1 MGHDK and CDR2 SYGVNS. The V and J ends lost 6 bases and 2 bases, in that order; junction bases with no gene match: 2. The DNA of the CDR3 is TGTGCCAGCAGGACAGGGGCTAACACTGAAGCTTTCTTT. Translating gives CASRTGANTEAFF.

This clonotype was recorded at least ten times. V and J are TRBV5-1 and TRBJ1-1, with 9 nucleotides matching TRBD1. Trimming at V came to 3 bases and at J to 2 bases, leaving 8 bases not matched to a gene. The CDR3 totals 16 residues. CDR1 is SGHRS and CDR2 is YFSETQ in the germline V gene. The CDR3 nucleotides are TGCGCCAGCAGCTACACCCGGGACAGGGAAAACACTGAAGCTTTCTTT. Its translation: CASSYTRDRENTEAFF.

This chain links TRBV19 with TRBJ2-7, with unresolved D. This CDR3 has 11 amino acids. Germline V gives CDR1 LNHDA, CDR2 SQIVND (reference sequence). Trimming left V 4 bases short and J 5 bases short, with 6 bases between. The CDR3 spells CASSNFDEQYF. The CDR3 nucleotides read TGTGCCAGTAGTAATTTTGACGAGCAGTACTTC. Variable domain in full (rest from reference TRBV19 and TRBJ2-7): DGGITQSPKYLFRKEGQNVTLSCEQNLNHDAMYWYRQDPGQGLRLIYYSQIVNDFQKGDIAEGYSVSREKKESFPLTVTSAQKNPTAFYLCASSNFDEQYFGPGTRLTVT.

This clonotype was found a few times. The chain has TRBV7-2 and TRBJ2-3; either TRBD1 or TRBD2 may supply D (6 bases each). Trimming cost V 5 bases and J 3 bases, with 18 bases left between them. Germline CDR1 reads SGHTA; CDR2 reads FQGNSA. There are 16 residues in the CDR3. This CDR3 is CASSPILGGSTDTQYF. The CDR3 DNA reads as TGTGCCAGCAGCCCCATTCTGGGGGGCTCGACAGATACGCAGTATTTT.

This clonotype was picked up many times. This rearrangement joins TRBV20-1 to TRBJ1-4, with D uncertain. The germline CDR1 and CDR2 sequences are DFQATT and SNEGSKA (reference sequence). The CDR3 is made up of 12 amino acids. Trimming pared 7 bases from V and 4 bases from J, leaving 10 bases between. CDR3 amino acids: CSGKQNNEKLFF. CDR3 sequence (DNA): TGCAGTGGGAAACAGAATAATGAAAAACTGTTTTTT.

This clonotype was counted at least ten times. This chain connects TRBV6-5 to TRBJ1-5; D is possibly TRBD1 (5 bases). Germline V gene lookup returns CDR1 MNHEY and CDR2 SVGAGI. The CDR3 contains 16 residues. The V end lost 5 bases, the J end lost 1 base, and 15 bases lay between the germline ends. CDR3 in amino acids: CASSDWGWGSNQPQHF. The CDR3, as DNA: TGTGCCAGCAGTGACTGGGGTTGGGGGAGCAATCAGCCCCAGCATTTT.

The sample holds a few counts of this clonotype. CDR3 sequence reads: CASSLGRAAPGSPLHF. The DNA of the CDR3 is TGTGCCAGCAGCTTAGGCCGGGCAGCTCCGGGTTCACCCCTCCACTTT. This chain connects TRBV13 to TRBJ1-6; D remains ambiguous. Trimming pared 0 bases from V and 9 bases from J, leaving 15 bases between. The CDR3 spans 16 residues. Germline CDR1 reads PRHDT; CDR2 reads FYEKMQ (reference sequence).

The gene calls are TRBV5-1 and TRBJ1-5; 8 nucleotides agree with TRBD1. V lost 3 bases to trimming and J lost 3 bases; unmatched junction nucleotides: 5. The CDR3 loop spans 15 amino acids. Per germline, CDR1 SGHRS and CDR2 YFSETQ. The CDR3 DNA reads as TGCGCCAGCAGCTCCGGGACAGGCTTCAATCAGCCCCAGCATTTT. Translated: CASSSGTGFNQPQHF.

This clonotype has ten or more counts. The V call is TRBV7-8, the J call TRBJ2-3; no clear D. Trimming left V 5 bases short and J 0 bases short, with 18 bases between. Germline-derived CDR1 and CDR2 are SGHVS and FQNEAQ. This CDR3 is 17 amino acids long. This CDR3 is CASSLVGLAASTDTQYF. In DNA, the CDR3 is TGTGCCAGCAGCCTAGTAGGTCTGGCGGCTAGCACAGATACGCAGTATTTT.

The chain is built from TRBV25-1 and TRBJ1-5, with a possible D match to TRBD1 (6 bases). The CDR3 contains 16 residues. Trimming left V 2 bases short and J 0 bases short, with 11 bases between. The germline CDR1 and CDR2 sequences are MGHDK and SYGVNS. The CDR3 sequence is CASSEARGDSNQPQHF. The CDR3 nucleotides are TGTGCCAGCAGTGAAGCCAGGGGTGATAGCAATCAGCCCCAGCATTTT.

This clonotype was observed many times. The chain carries TRBV28 and TRBJ2-1; no firm D call. Trimming took 1 base from V and 7 from J, leaving 14 bases between them. The CDR3 totals 15 residues. Germline-derived CDR1 and CDR2 are MDHEN and SYDVKM. CDR3 loop: CASSLSSSVRNEQFF. The CDR3 DNA follows: TGTGCCAGCAGTTTATCGTCAAGCGTCCGGAATGAGCAGTTCTTC. Full variable domain (outside the CDR3, taken from reference TRBV28 and TRBJ2-1): DVKVTQSSRYLVKRTGEKVFLECVQDMDHENMFWYRQDPGLGLRLIYFSYDVKMKEKGDIPEGYSVSREKKERFSLILESASTNQTSMYLCASSLSSSVRNEQFFGPGTRLTVL.

The table lists this clonotype with a few counts. V and J are TRBV6-6 and TRBJ1-1; 9 nucleotides line up with TRBD1. The V and J ends lost 4 bases and 5 bases, in that order; junction bases with no gene match: 5. Germline CDR1 is MNHNY and CDR2 is SVGAGI (reference sequence). The CDR3 has 14 amino acids. The CDR3 loop reads CASSFTGGRTEAFF. CDR3 DNA sequence: TGTGCCAGCAGTTTCACAGGGGGCAGAACTGAAGCTTTCTTT.

Many counts were recorded for this clonotype. V usage is TRBV11-1 and J usage is TRBJ2-7; a possible D gene is TRBD1 (5 bases). The CDR3 runs to 15 residues. The ends were cut back, 6 bases at V and 2 bases at J, with 17 bases in the middle. Germline V gene lookup returns CDR1 SGHAT and CDR2 FQDESV (reference sequence). CDR3 loop: CASSQWGEVPYEQYF. The CDR3 DNA reads as TGTGCCAGCAGTCAATGGGGCGAGGTGCCCTACGAGCAGTACTTC.

In its sample, this clonotype was seen a few times. The J gene is TRBJ2-6, the V gene TRBV7-2; D gene unclear. This CDR3 spans 18 amino acids. CDR1 is SGHTA and CDR2 is FQGNSA in the germline V gene. V lost 2 bases, J lost 0 bases, and 14 bases lay in between. The CDR3 reads CASSLNSLRSSGANVLTF. For the CDR3, the DNA is TGTGCCAGCAGCTTAAATTCTTTGAGGTCCTCTGGGGCCAACGTCCTGACTTTC.